Each of the 6 T cell receptor beta chains below was sequenced from the same sample in a study of T cells in Graves' hyperthyroidism and ophthalmopathy. There were TCR beta CDR3 regions amplified from RNA transcripts. A first-round RT-PCR of the TCR CDR3 used the HTBI primer set. MiXCR, run by TCRdb on the multiplex PCR reads, gives a single entry per CDR3 protein. The profile covers approximately 700,000 distinct CDR3 sequences, with roughly 45% appearing a single time and about 7.2% taken by the ten largest. What was sequenced was peripheral blood or thyroid tissue (not recorded which). The receptors here all came from an adult man with Graves' disease, either hyperthyroidism or ophthalmopathy (not recorded which).

CDR3 sequence reads: CASSPNQTKQGAYEQYF. CDR3 nucleotide sequence: TGTGCCAGCAGCCCGAACCAAACTAAGCAGGGGGCCTACGAGCAGTACTTC. The genes are TRBV4-2 and TRBJ2-7; 7 positions agree with TRBD1. V lost 4 bases, J lost 2 bases, and 14 bases stayed unmatched. The CDR3 sequence is 17 residues long. The V gene's germline CDR1 is LGHNA and CDR2 YNFKEQ.

The CDR3 protein is CASSLAWHGTYEQYF. In DNA form, the CDR3 reads TGTGCCAGCTCTCTAGCTTGGCACGGTACCTACGAGCAGTACTTC. This chain links TRBV7-9 with TRBJ2-7, with D tentatively TRBD2 (5 bases). Germline CDR1 reads SEHNR; CDR2 reads FQNEAQ (reference sequence). Trimming left V 8 bases short and J 2 bases short, with 19 bases between. The CDR3 has 15 amino acids.

The chain couples TRBV2 to TRBJ1-2; tentative D call: TRBD1 (6 bases). The CDR3 extends over 13 amino acids. Germline V lookup: CDR1 SNHLY, CDR2 FYNNEI. Trimming removed 3 bases at V and 6 bases at J, with 11 bases between. CDR3 DNA sequence: TGTGCCAGCAGTGACTGGACAGTAAATGGCTACACCTTC. Residues: CASSDWTVNGYTF.

V gene TRBV20-1 combines with J gene TRBJ2-7, with D maybe TRBD2 (5 bases). V was cut by 2 bases and J by 7 bases, with 18 bases left in between. The germline CDR1 and CDR2 sequences are DFQATT and SNEGSKA (reference sequence). CDR3 size: 14 residues. CDR3 residues: CSARRGSSTGEQYF. CDR3 DNA: TGCAGTGCTAGACGGGGATCCTCTACTGGGGAGCAGTACTTC.

Comment on this clonotype: The junction shows a germline mismatch at one end, possibly a read error. This chain joins TRBV7-8 and TRBJ2-2; 7 positions agree with TRBD1. CDR1 and CDR2 from the germline V gene are SGHVS and FQNEAQ. The CDR3 length is 14 residues. For the CDR3, the DNA is TGTGCCAGCAGCTTTCTTGAGGGGGCCGGGGAGCTGCTTTTT. Encoded protein: CASSFLEGAGELLF.

This sequence joins TRBV6-5 and TRBJ1-2; 9 positions agree with TRBD1. This CDR3 has 13 amino acids. V lost 6 bases to trimming and J lost 6 bases; unmatched junction nucleotides: 5. Per germline, CDR1 MNHEY and CDR2 SVGAGI. This chain's CDR3 is CASREQGADGYTF. The CDR3 region has the DNA TGTGCCAGCAGGGAACAGGGGGCAGATGGCTACACCTTC.